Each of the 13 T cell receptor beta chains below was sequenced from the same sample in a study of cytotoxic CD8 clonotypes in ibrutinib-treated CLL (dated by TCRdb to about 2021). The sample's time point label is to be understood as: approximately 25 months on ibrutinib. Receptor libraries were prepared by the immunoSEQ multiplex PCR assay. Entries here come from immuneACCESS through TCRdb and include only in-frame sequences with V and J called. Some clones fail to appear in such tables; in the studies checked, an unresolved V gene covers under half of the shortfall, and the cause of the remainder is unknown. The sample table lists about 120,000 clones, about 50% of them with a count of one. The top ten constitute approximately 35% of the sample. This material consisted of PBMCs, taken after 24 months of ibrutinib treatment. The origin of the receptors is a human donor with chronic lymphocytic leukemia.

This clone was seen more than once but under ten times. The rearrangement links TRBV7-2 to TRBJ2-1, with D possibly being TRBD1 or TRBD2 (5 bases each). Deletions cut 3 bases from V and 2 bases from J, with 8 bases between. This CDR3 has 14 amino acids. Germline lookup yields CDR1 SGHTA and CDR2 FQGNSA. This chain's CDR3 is CASSFRGAYNEQFF. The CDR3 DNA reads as TGTGCCAGCAGCTTCAGAGGGGCCTACAATGAGCAGTTCTTC. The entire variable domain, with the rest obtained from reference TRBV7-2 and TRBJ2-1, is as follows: GAGVSQSPSNKVTEKGKDVELRCDPISGHTALYWYRQSLGQGLEFLIYFQGNSAPDKSGLPSDRFSAERTGGSVSTLTIQRTQQEDSAVYLCASSFRGAYNEQFFGPGTRLTVL.

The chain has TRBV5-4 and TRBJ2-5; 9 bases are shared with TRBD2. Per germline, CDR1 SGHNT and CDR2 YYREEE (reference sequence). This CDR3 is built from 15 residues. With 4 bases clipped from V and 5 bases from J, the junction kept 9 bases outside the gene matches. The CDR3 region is CASSGQRTSVETQYF. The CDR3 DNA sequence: TGTGCCAGCAGCGGACAGAGGACTAGCGTGGAGACCCAGTACTTC. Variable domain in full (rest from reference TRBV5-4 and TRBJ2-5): ETGVTQSPTHLIKTRGQQVTLRCSSQSGHNTVSWYQQALGQGPQFIFQYYREEENGRGNFPPRFSGLQFPNYSSELNVNALELDDSALYLCASSGQRTSVETQYFGPGTRLLVL.

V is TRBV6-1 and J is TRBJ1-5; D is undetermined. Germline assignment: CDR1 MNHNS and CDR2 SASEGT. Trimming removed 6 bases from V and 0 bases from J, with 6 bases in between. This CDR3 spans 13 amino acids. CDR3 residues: CASRSYSNQPQHF. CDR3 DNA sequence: TGTGCCAGCAGATCTTATAGCAATCAGCCCCAGCATTTT.

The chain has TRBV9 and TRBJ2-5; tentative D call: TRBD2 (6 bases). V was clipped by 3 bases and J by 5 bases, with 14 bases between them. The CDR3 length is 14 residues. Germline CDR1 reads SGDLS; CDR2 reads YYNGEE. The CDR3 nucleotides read TGTGCCAGCAGCGAGGTCAGGAGGGTCGAGACCCAGTACTTC. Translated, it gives CASSEVRRVETQYF.

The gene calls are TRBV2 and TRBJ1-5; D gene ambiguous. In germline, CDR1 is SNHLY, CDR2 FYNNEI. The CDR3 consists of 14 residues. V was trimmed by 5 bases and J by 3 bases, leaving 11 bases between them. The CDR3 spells CASSIDGTNQPQHF. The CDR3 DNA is TGTGCCAGCAGTATCGACGGTACCAATCAGCCCCAGCATTTT.

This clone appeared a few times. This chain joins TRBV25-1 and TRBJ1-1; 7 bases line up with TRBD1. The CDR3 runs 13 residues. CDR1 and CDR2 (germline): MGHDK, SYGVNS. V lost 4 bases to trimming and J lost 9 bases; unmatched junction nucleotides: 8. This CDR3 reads CASSGQQGRQAFF. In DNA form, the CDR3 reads TGTGCCAGCAGTGGCCAACAGGGGAGGCAAGCTTTCTTT. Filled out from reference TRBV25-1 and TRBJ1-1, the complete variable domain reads EADIYQTPRYLVIGTGKKITLECSQTMGHDKMYWYQQDPGMELHLIHYSYGVNSTEKGDLSSESTVSRIRTEHFPLTLESARPSHTSQYLCASSGQQGRQAFFGQGTRLTVV.

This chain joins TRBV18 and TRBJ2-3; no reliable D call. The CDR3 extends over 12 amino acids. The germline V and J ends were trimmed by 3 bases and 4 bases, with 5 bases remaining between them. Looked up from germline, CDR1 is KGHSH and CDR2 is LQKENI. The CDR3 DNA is TGTGCCAGCTCACCGAGTCCAGATACGCAGTATTTT. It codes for CASSPSPDTQYF.

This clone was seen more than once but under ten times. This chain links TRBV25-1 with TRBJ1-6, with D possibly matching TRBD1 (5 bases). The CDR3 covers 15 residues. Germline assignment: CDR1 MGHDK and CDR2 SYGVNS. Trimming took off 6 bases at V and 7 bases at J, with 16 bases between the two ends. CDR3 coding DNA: TGTGCCAGCAGGCTCCCGGGGGTGAACAATTCACCCCTCCACTTT. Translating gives CASRLPGVNNSPLHF.

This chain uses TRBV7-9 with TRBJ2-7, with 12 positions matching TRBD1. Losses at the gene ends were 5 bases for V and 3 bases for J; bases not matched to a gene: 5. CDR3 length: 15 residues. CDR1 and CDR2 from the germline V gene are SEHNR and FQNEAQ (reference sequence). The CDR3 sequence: CASSPGTGGDYEQYF. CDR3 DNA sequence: TGTGCCAGCAGCCCCGGGACAGGGGGCGACTACGAGCAGTACTTC.

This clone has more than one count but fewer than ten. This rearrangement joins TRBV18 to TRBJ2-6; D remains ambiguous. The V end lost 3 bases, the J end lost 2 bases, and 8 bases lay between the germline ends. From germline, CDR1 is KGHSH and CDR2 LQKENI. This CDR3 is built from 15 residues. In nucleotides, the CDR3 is TGTGCCAGCTCACCCAGCGTAGCTGGGGCCAACGTCCTGACTTTC. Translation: CASSPSVAGANVLTF.

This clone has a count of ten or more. As DNA, the CDR3 is TGCGCCAGCCAGGACACCAATAATTCACCCCTCCACTTT. Its translation: CASQDTNNSPLHF. This chain uses TRBV5-1 with TRBJ1-6; TRBD1 might be the D (5 bases). Germline V gene sequence: CDR1 SGHRS, CDR2 YFSETQ. The CDR3 consists of 13 residues. Trimming removed 7 bases at V and 5 bases at J, with 10 bases between.

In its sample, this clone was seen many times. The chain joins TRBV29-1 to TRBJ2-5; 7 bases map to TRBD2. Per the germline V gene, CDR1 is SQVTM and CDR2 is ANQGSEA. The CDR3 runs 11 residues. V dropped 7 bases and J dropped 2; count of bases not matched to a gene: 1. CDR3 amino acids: CSGGGQETQYF. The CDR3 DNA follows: TGCAGCGGGGGGGGACAAGAGACCCAGTACTTC.

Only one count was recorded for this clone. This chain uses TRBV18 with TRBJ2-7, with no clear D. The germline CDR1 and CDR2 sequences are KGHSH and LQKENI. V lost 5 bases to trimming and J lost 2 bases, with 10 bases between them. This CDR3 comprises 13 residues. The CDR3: CASSRTDTYEQYF. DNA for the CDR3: TGTGCCAGCTCAAGGACGGATACCTACGAGCAGTACTTC.